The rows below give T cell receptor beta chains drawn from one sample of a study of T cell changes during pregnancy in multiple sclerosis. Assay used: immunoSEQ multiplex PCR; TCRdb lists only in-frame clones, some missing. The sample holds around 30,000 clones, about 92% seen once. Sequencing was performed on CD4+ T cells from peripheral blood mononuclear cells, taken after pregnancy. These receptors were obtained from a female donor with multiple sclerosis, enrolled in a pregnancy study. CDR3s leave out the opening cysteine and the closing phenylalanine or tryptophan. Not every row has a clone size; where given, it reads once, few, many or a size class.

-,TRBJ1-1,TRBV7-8,ASSRGTGITEAF
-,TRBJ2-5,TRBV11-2,ASSLGTGDRETQY
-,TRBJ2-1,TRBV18,ASSPLWGPDNEQF
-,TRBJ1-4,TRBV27,ASRPRQAPATNEKLF
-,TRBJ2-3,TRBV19,ASTIGLAGSDTQY
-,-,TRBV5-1,ASRTGLDYEQY
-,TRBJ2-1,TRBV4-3,ASSQDRRGPSRQF
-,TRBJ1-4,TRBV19,ASTGQGATNEKLF
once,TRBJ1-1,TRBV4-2,ASSQAQGSYAEAF
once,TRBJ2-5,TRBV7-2,ASSSGQQETQY
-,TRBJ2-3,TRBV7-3,ASSLREADTQY
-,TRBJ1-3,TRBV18,ASSPAGAGNTIY
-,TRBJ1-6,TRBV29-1,SAGEAVNSPLH
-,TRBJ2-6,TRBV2,ASSTPNPWTASSGANVLT
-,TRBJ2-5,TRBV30,AWSFGIGGETQY
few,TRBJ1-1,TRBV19,ASSREDTEAF
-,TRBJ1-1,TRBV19,ASISQGTSNTEAF
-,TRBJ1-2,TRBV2,ASSGTLAGYGYT
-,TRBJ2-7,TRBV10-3,AISGDYEQY
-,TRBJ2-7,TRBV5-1,ASSRNRDRPYEQY
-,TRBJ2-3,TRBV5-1,ASSPTSGNSDTQY
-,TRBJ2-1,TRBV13,ASSLGLLGGSSYNEQF